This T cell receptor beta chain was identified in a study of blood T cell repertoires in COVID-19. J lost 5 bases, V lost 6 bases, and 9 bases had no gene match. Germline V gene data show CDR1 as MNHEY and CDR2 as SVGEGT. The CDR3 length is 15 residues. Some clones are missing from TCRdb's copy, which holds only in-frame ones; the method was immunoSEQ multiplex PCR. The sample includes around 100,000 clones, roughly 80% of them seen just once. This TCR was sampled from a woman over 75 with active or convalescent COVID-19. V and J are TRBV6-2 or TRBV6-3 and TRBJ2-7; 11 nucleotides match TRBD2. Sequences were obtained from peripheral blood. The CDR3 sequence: CASSRLAGTNHEQYF. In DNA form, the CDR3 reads TGTGCCAGCAGCCGACTAGCGGGGACCAATCACGAGCAGTACTTC.